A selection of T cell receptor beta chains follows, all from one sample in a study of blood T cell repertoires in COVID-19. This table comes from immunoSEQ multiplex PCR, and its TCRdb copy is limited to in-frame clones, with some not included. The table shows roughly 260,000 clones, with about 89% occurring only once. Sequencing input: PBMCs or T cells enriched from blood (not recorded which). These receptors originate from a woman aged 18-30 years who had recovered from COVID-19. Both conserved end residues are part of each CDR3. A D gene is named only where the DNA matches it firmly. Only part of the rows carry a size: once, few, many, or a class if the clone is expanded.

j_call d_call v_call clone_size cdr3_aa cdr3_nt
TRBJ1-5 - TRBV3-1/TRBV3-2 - CASSRRTDNQPQHF TGTGCCAGCAGTCGAAGGACAGATAATCAGCCCCAGCATTTT
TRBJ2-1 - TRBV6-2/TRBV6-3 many CASSYGSNEQFF TGTGCCAGCAGTTACGGCAGCAATGAGCAGTTCTTC
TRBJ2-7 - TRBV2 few CASGAGSLSYEQYF TGTGCCAGCGGCGCAGGGTCCCTCTCCTACGAGCAGTACTTC
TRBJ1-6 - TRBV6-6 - CASTPRGTNNSPLHF TGTGCCAGCACCCCTCGGGGGACGAATAATTCACCCCTCCACTTT
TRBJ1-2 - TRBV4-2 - CASSQDLGGGRYYGYTF TGTGCCAGCAGCCAAGATCTCGGCGGGGGGAGGTACTATGGCTACACCTTC
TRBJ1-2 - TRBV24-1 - CATSDDSRFNYGYTF TGTGCCACCAGTGACGACAGTCGGTTTAACTATGGCTACACCTTC
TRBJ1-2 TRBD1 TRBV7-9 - CASSLVEGAIYGYTF TGTGCCAGCAGCTTAGTCGAGGGGGCTATATATGGCTACACCTTC
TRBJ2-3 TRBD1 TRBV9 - CASSVTGAADTQYF TGTGCCAGCAGCGTCACAGGGGCCGCGGATACGCAGTATTTT
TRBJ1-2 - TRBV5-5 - CASSTQGYGYTF TGTGCCAGCTCAACCCAGGGATATGGCTACACCTTC
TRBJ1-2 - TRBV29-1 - CSGTAGLQAGYTF TGCAGCGGAACCGCAGGGTTGCAAGCTGGCTACACCTTC
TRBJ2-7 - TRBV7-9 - CASSLSAYEQYF TGTGCCAGCAGCTTAAGCGCCTACGAGCAGTACTTC
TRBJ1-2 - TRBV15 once CATSRALPGGGNYGYTF TGTGCCACCAGCAGAGCTCTTCCCGGTGGGGGGAACTATGGCTACACCTTC
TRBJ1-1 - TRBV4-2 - CASSQVGQGSTEAFF TGTGCCAGCAGCCAAGTGGGGCAGGGGTCTACTGAAGCTTTCTTT
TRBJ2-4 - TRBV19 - CASNARPNEDIQYF TGTGCCAGTAACGCTCGACCCAACGAGGACATTCAGTACTTC
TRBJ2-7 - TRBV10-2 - CASSYSGQSSYEQYF TGCGCCAGCAGTTACAGCGGGCAGAGCTCCTACGAGCAGTACTTC
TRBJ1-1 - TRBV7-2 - CASSPAGARENTEAFF TGTGCCAGCAGCCCGGCGGGGGCGCGGGAGAACACTGAAGCTTTCTTT
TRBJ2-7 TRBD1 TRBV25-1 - CASSDDRGGIYEQYF TGTGCCAGCAGTGATGACAGGGGGGGGATTTACGAGCAGTACTTC
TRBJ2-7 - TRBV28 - CASRLGSSYEQYF TGTGCCAGCAGGCTCGGGAGCTCCTACGAGCAGTACTTC
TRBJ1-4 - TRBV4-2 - CASSRESYGTNEKLFF TGTGCCAGCAGCCGAGAATCGTACGGAACTAATGAAAAACTGTTTTTT
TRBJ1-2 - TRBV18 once CASSPEAGGNIYGYTF TGTGCCAGCTCACCAGAGGCGGGGGGGAACATCTATGGCTACACCTTC
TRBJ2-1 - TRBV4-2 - CASSHAAYNEQFF TGTGCCAGCAGCCACGCAGCCTACAATGAGCAGTTCTTC
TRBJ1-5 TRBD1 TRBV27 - CASSARGQGVYSNQPQHF TGTGCCAGCAGTGCCCGTGGACAGGGGGTCTATAGCAATCAGCCCCAGCATTTT
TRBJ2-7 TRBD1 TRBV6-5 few CASSYGGTGAWEQYF TGTGCCAGCAGTTACGGCGGGACAGGGGCGTGGGAGCAGTACTTC
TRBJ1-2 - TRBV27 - CASSKTGADGYTF TGTGCCAGCAGTAAAACAGGCGCCGATGGCTACACCTTC
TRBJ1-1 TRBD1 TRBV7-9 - CASSPEGQLMNTEAFF TGTGCCAGCAGCCCGGAGGGACAGCTAATGAACACTGAAGCTTTCTTT
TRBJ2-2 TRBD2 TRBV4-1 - CASSQEGLVVGELFF TGCGCCAGCAGCCAAGAGGGACTAGTGGTCGGGGAGCTGTTTTTT
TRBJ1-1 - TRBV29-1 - CSVGLGATEAFF TGCAGCGTTGGATTGGGGGCCACTGAAGCTTTCTTT